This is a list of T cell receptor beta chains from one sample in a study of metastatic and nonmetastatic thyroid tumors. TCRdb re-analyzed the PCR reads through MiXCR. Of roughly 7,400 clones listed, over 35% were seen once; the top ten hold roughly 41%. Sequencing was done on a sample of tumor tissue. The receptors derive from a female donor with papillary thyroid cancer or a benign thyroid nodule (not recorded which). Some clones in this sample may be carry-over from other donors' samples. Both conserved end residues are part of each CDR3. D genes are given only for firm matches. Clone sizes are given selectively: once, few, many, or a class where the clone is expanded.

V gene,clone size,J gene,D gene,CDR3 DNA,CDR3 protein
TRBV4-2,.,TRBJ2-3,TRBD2,TGTGCCAGCAGCCAAGCGGGACTAGTTGGGGCTAGCACAGATACGCAGTATTTT,CASSQAGLVGASTDTQYF
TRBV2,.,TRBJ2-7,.,TGTGCCAGCAGGGAAGAGACAGGTAGTAACGACGAGCAGTACTTC,CASREETGSNDEQYF
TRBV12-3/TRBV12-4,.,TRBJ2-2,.,TGTGCCAGCAGTTTTACAGGACGTACCGGGGAGCTGTTTTTT,CASSFTGRTGELFF
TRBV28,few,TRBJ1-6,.,TGTGCCAGCAGTCCAACACAGGGAGGCAATTCGCCCCTCCACTTT,CASSPTQGGNSPLHF
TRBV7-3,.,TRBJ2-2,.,TGTGCCAGCCGTAGGAGTTTGTACACCGGGGAGCTGTTTTTT,CASRRSLYTGELFF
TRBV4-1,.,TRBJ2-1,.,TGCGCCAGCAGCCAAGAGGGATCGGGGTCCAATGAGCAGTTCTTC,CASSQEGSGSNEQFF
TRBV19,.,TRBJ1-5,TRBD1,TGTGCCAGTCAACAGGGGGTGGTGGGCAATCAGCCCCAGCATTTT,CASQQGVVGNQPQHF
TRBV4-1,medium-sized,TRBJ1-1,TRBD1,TGCGCCAGCAGCCAAGATTTGCTACCGACAGGGGTTGATCACGAGGCTTTCTTT,CASSQDLLPTGVDHEAFF
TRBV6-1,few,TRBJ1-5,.,TGTGCCAGCAGTGAAAGGGAGGGCGATTTGCATCCCCAGCATTTT,CASSEREGDLHPQHF
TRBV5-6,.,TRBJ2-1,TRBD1,TGTGCCAGCAGCTTTGGGGACAGGGCTTACAATGAGCAGTTCTTC,CASSFGDRAYNEQFF
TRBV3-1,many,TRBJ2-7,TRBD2,TGTGCCAGCAGCCAAGGGTTACTAGCGGCGAGATACGAGCAGTACTTC,CASSQGLLAARYEQYF
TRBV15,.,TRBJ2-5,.,TGTGCCACCAGCAGAGATCAGGGCCCAGAGACCCAGTACTTC,CATSRDQGPETQYF
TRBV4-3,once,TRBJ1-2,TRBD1,TGCGCCAGCAGCCAAGATATCAGGGGGGGTGGCTACACCTTC,CASSQDIRGGGYTF
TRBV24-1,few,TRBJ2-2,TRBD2,TGTGCCACCGGACTAGCGGATCAAAGCGGGGAGCTGTTTTTT,CATGLADQSGELFF
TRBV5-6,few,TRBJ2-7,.,TGTGCCAGCAGCTCGGCTGGTTCCGTCTGGTACGAGCAGTACTTC,CASSSAGSVWYEQYF
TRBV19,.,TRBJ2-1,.,TGTGCCAGTAGTATAGGCGGGGTCTGGAATGAGCAGTTCTTC,CASSIGGVWNEQFF
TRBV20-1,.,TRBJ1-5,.,TGCAGTGCTAGAGATGAGGCAGGGGATAGTGCGGATCAGCCCCAGCATTTT,CSARDEAGDSADQPQHF
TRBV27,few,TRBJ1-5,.,TGTGCCAGCATTTTAGTACACAATCAGCCCCAGCATTTT,CASILVHNQPQHF
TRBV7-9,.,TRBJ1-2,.,TGTGCCAGCAGCTTGGGCAGTTCGGCTGGCTACACCTTC,CASSLGSSAGYTF
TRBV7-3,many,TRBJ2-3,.,TGTGCCAGCAGCTTCCGAGGAGAGGGGACGCAGTATTTT,CASSFRGEGTQYF
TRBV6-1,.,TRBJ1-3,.,TGTGCCAGCAGTGACGGTTCCTCTGGAAACACCATATATTTT,CASSDGSSGNTIYF
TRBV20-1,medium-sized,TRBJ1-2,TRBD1,TGCAGTGCTGGGCTGCCAGGGGGCGGCTACACCTTC,CSAGLPGGGYTF
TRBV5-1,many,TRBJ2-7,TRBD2,TGCGCCAGCAGCGAGCGGGGTCCTGCCTACGAGCAGTACTTC,CASSERGPAYEQYF
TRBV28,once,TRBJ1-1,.,TGTGCCAGCAATCCTCCAGGGAGCACTGAAGCTTTCTTT,CASNPPGSTEAFF
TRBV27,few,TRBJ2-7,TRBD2,TGTGCCAGCAGTTTCGCACTAGCGGGATCCTCCTACGAGCAGTACTTC,CASSFALAGSSYEQYF
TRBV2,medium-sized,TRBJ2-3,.,TGTGCCAGCACAGGGGTAGCAGATACGCAGTATTTT,CASTGVADTQYF